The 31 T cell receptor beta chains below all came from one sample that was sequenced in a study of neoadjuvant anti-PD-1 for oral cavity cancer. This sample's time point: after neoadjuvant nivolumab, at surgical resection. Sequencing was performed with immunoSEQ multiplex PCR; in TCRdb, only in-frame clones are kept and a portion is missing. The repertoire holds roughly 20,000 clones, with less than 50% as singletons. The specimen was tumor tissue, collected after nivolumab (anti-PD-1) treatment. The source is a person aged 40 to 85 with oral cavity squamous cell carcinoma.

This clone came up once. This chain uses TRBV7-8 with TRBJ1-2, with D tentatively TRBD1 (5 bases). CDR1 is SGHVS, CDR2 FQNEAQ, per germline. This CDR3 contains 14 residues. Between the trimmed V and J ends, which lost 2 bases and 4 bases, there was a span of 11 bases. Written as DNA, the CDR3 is TGTGCCAGCAGCTTACAGGGATCTAGCTATGGCTACACCTTC. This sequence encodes CASSLQGSSYGYTF.

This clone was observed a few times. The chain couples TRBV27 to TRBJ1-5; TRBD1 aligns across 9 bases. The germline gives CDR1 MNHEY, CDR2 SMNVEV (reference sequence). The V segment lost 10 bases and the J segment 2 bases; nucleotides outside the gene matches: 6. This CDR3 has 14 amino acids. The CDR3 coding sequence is TGTGCCACAGGGACAGGGATCGGCAATCAGCCCCAGCATTTT. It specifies CATGTGIGNQPQHF.

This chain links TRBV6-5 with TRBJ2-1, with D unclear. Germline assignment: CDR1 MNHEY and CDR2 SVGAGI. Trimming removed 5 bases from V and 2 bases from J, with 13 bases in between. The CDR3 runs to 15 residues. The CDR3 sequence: CASSAPGLTYNEQFF. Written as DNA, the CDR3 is TGTGCCAGCAGTGCCCCTGGGTTGACCTACAATGAGCAGTTCTTC.

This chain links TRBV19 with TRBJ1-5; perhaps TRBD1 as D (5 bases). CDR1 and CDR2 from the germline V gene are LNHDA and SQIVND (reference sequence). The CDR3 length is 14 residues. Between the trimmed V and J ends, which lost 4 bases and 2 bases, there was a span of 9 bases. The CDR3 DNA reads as TGTGCCAGTAGTACCAGGGTTGGCAATCAGCCCCAGCATTTT. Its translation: CASSTRVGNQPQHF.

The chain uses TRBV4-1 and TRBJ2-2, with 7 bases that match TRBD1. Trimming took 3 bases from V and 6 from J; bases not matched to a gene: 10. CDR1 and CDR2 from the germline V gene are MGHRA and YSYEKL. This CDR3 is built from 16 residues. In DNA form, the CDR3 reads TGCGCCAGCAGCCAGCGAGACAGGGTCGGCCCCGGGGAGCTGTTTTTT. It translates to CASSQRDRVGPGELFF.

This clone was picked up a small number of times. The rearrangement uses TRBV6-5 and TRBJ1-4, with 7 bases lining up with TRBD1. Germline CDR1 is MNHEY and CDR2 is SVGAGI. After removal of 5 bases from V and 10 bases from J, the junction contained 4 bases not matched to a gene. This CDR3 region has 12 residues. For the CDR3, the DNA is TGTGCCAGCAGTCGACAGGGCGGAAAACTGTTTTTT. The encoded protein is CASSRQGGKLFF.

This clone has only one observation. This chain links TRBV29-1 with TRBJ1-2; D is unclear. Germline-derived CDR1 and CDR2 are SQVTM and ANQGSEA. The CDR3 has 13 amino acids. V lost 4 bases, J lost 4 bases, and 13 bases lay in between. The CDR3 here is CSVAAGEGYGYTF. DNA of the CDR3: TGCAGCGTTGCGGCTGGGGAAGGCTATGGCTACACCTTC.

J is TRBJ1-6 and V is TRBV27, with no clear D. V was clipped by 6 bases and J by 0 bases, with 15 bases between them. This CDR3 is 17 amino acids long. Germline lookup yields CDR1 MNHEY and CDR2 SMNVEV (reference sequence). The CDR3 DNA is TGTGCCAGCAGCCCGGATCTATTGAGCTCCTATAATTCACCCCTCCACTTT. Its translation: CASSPDLLSSYNSPLHF.

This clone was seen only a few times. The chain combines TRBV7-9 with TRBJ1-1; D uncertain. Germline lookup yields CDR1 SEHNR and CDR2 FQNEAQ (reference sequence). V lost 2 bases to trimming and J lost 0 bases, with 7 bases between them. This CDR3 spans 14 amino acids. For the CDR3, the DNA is TGTGCCAGCAGCTTAATTGCGGTGAACACTGAAGCTTTCTTT. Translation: CASSLIAVNTEAFF.

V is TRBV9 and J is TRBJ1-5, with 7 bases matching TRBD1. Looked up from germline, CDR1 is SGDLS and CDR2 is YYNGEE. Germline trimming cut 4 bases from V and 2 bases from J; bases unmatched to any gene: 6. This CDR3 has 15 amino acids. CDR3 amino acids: CASSPQGIGNQPQHF. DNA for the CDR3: TGTGCCAGCAGCCCACAGGGGATCGGCAATCAGCCCCAGCATTTT. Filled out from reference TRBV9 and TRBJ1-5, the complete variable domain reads DSGVTQTPKHLITATGQRVTLRCSPRSGDLSVYWYQQSLDQGLQFLIQYYNGEERAKGNILERFSAQQFPDLHSELNLSSLELGDSALYFCASSPQGIGNQPQHFGDGTRLSIL.

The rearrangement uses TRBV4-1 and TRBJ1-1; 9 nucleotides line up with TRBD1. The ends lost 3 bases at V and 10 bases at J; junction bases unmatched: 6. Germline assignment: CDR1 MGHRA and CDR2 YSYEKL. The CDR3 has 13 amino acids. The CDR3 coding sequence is TGCGCCAGCAGCCAGGGGAACAGGGGGCGAGCTTTCTTT. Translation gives CASSQGNRGRAFF.

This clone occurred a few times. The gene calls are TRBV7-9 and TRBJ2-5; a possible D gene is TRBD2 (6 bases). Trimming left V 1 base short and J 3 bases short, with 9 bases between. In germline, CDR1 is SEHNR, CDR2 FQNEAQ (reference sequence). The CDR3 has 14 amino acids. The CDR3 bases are TGTGCCAGCAGCTTAGGGGGGGTAAAAGAGACCCAGTACTTC. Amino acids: CASSLGGVKETQYF. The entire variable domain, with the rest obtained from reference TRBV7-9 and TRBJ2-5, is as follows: DTGVSQNPRHKITKRGQNVTFRCDPISEHNRLYWYRQTLGQGPEFLTYFQNEAQLEKSRLLSDRFSAERPKGSFSTLEIQRTEQGDSAMYLCASSLGGVKETQYFGPGTRLLVL.

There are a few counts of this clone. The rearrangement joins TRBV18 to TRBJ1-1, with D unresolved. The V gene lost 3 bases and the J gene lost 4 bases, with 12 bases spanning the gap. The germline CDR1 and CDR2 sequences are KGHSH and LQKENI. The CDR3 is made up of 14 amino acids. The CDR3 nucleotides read TGTGCCAGCTCACCCCGGTCCGAGTTCACTGAAGCTTTCTTT. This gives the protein CASSPRSEFTEAFF.

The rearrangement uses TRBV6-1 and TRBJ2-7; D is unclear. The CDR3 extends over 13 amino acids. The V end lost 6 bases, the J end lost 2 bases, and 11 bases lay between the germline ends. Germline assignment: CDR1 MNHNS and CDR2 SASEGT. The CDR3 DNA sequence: TGTGCCAGCAGGAAGGGTCACACCTACGAGCAGTACTTC. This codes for CASRKGHTYEQYF.

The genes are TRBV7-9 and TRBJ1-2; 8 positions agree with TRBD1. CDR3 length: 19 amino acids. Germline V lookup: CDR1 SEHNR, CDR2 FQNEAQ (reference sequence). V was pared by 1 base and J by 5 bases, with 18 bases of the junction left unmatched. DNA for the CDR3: TGTGCCAGCAGCTTAGAAGCCCTATTGACAGGGGCCGGGGGGTATGGCTACACCTTC. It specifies CASSLEALLTGAGGYGYTF. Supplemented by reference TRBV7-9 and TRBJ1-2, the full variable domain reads DTGVSQNPRHKITKRGQNVTFRCDPISEHNRLYWYRQTLGQGPEFLTYFQNEAQLEKSRLLSDRFSAERPKGSFSTLEIQRTEQGDSAMYLCASSLEALLTGAGGYGYTFGSGTRLTVV.

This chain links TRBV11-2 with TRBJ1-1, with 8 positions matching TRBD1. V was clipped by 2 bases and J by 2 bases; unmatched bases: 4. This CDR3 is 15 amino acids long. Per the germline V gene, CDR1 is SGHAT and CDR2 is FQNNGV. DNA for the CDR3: TGTGCCAGCAGCTTAATGGGACAGGTCAACACTGAAGCTTTCTTT. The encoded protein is CASSLMGQVNTEAFF. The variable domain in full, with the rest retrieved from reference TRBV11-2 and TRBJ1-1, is EAGVAQSPRYKIIEKRQSVAFWCNPISGHATLYWYQQILGQGPKLLIQFQNNGVVDDSQLPKDRFSAERLKGVDSTLKIQPAKLEDSAVYLCASSLMGQVNTEAFFGQGTRLTVV.

The CDR3 bases are TGCGCCAGCAGCCAAGGGACAGGGACTGGAAACACCATATATTTT. Amino acid sequence: CASSQGTGTGNTIYF. V is TRBV4-3 and J is TRBJ1-3; 8 bases map to TRBD1. This CDR3 has 15 amino acids. The V gene's germline CDR1 is LGHNA and CDR2 YSLEER. With 1 base clipped from V and 2 bases from J, the junction kept 1 base outside the gene matches.

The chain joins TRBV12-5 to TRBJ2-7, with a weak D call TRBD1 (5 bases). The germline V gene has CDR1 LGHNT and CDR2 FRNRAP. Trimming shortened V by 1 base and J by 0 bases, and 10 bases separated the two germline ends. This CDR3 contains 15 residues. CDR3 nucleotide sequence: TGTGCTAGTGGTTTGGCTCAGGGTACCTCCTACGAGCAGTACTTC. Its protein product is CASGLAQGTSYEQYF.

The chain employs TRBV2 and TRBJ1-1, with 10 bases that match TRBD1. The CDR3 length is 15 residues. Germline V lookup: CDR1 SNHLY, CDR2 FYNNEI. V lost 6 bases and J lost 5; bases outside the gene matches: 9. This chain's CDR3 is CASRTGGSGYTEAFF. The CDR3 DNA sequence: TGTGCCAGCAGGACAGGGGGCTCAGGGTATACTGAAGCTTTCTTT.

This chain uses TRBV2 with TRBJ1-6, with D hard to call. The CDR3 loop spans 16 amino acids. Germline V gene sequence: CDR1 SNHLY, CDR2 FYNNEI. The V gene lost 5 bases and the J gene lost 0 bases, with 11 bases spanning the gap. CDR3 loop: CASSYPPSSYNSPLHF. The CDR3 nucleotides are TGTGCCAGCAGTTATCCCCCCAGCTCCTATAATTCACCCCTCCACTTT. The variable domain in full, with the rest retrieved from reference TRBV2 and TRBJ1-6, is EPEVTQTPSHQVTQMGQEVILRCVPISNHLYFYWYRQILGQKVEFLVSFYNNEISEKSEIFDDQFSVERPDGSNFTLKIRSTKLEDSAMYFCASSYPPSSYNSPLHFGNGTRLTVT.

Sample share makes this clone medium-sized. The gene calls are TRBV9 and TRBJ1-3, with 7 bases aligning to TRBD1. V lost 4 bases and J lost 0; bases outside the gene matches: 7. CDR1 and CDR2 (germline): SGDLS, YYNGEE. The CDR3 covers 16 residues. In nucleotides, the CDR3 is TGTGCCAGCAGCAAAGGAGGGGGCTACTCTGGAAACACCATATATTTT. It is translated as CASSKGGGYSGNTIYF.

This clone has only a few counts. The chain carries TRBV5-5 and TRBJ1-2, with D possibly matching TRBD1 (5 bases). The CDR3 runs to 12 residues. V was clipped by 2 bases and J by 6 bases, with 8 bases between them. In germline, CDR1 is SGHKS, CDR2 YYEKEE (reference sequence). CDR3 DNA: TGTGCCAGCAGCTTAAGACAGCATGGCTACACCTTC. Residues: CASSLRQHGYTF.

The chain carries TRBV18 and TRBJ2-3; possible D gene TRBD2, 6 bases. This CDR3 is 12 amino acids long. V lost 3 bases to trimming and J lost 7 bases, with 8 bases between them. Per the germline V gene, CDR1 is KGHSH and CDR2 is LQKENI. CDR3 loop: CASSPGTYTQYF. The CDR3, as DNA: TGTGCCAGCTCACCCGGGACTTATACGCAGTATTTT.

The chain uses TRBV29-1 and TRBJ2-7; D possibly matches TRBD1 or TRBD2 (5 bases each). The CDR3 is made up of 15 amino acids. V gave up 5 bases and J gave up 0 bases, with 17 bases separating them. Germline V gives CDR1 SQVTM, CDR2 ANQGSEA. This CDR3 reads CSVRLYSGTSYEQYF. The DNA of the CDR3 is TGCAGCGTTAGGTTGTATTCGGGGACCTCCTACGAGCAGTACTTC.

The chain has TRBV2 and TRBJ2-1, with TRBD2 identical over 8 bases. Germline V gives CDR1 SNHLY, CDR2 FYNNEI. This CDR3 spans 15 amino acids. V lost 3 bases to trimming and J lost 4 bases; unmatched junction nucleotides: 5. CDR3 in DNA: TGTGCCAGCAGTGAGGGACTAGGCAGGTACAATGAGCAGTTCTTC. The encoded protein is CASSEGLGRYNEQFF.

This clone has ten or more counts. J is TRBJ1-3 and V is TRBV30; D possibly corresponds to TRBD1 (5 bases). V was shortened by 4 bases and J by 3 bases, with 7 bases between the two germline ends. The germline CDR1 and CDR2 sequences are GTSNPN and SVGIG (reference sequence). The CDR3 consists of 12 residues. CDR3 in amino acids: CAWKQVGNTIYF. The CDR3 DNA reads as TGTGCCTGGAAACAGGTTGGAAACACCATATATTTT.

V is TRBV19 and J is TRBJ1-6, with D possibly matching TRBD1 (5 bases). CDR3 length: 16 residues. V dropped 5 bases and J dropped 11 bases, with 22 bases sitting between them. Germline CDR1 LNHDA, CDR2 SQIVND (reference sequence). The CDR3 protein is CASSLGPPTMLTPLHF. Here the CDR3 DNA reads TGTGCCAGTAGTCTGGGACCTCCAACCATGTTGACACCCCTCCACTTT.

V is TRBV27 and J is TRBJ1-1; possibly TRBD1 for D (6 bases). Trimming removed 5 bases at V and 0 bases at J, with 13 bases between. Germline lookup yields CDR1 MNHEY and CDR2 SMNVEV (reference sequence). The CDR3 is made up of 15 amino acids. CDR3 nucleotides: TGTGCCAGCAGTCTAGGCGCAGGGGTGAACACTGAAGCTTTCTTT. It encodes CASSLGAGVNTEAFF.

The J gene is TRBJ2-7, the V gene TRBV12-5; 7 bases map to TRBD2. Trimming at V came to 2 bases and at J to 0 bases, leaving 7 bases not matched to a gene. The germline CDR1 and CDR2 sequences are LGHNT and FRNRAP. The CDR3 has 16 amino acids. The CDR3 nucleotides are TGTGCTAGTGGTTTGCCGTGGGGGGGAAGCTCCTACGAGCAGTACTTC. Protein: CASGLPWGGSSYEQYF.

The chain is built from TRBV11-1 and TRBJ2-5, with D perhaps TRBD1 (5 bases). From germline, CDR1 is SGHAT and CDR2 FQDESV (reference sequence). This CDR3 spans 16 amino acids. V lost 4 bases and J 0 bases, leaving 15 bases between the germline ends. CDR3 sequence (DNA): TGTGCCAGCAGCTCCGTCGGGCAGGGTGACCAAGAGACCCAGTACTTC. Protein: CASSSVGQGDQETQYF. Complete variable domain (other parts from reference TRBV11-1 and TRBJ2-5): EAEVAQSPRYKITEKSQAVAFWCDPISGHATLYWYRQILGQGPELLVQFQDESVVDDSQLPKDRFSAERLKGVDSTLKIQPAELGDSAMYLCASSSVGQGDQETQYFGPGTRLLVL.

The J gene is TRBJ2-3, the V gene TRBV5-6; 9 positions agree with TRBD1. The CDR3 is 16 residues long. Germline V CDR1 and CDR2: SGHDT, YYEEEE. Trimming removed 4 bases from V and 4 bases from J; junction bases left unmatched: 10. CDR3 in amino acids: CASSTLVRTGADTQYF. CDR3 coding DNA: TGTGCCAGCAGCACTTTAGTGAGGACAGGGGCAGATACGCAGTATTTT.